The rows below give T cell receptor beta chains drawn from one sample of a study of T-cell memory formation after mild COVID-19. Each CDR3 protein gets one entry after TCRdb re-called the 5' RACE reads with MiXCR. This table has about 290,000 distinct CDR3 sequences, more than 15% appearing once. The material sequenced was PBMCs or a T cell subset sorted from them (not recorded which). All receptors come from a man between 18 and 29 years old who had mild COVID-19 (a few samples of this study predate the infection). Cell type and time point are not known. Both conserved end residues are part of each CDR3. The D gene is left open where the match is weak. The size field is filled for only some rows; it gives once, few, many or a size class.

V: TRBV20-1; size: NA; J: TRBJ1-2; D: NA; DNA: TGCAGTGCTAGCGGCTATGGCTACACCTTC; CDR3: CSASGYGYTF
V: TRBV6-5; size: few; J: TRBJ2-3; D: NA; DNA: TGTGCCAGCAGTTACTCGATTCCACTCCGCACAGATACGCAGTATTTT; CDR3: CASSYSIPLRTDTQYF
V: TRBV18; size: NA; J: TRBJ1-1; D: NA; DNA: TGTGCCAGCTCACCTAATGTGGGGGGGAACACTGAAGCTTTCTTT; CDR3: CASSPNVGGNTEAFF
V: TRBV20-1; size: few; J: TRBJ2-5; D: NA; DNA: TGCAGTGCTGACAGGACACAACCCAAGAAGACCCAGTACTTC; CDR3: CSADRTQPKKTQYF
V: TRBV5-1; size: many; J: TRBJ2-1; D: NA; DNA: TGCGCCAGCAGCTTCGACAATGAGCAGTTCTTC; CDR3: CASSFDNEQFF
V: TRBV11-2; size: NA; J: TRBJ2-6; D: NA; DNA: TGTGCCAGCAGCTTAGATTTGTCAGGGAAGATTCCCTCTGGGGCCAACGTCCTGACTTTC; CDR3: CASSLDLSGKIPSGANVLTF
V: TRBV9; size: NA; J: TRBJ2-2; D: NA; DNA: TGTGCCAGCAGCGTAGAAGAGAACACCGGGGAGCTGTTTTTT; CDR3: CASSVEENTGELFF
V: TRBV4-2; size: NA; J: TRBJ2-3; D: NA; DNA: TGTGCCAGCAGCCAAGATGGTCCGTGGAGCACAGATACGCAGTATTTT; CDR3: CASSQDGPWSTDTQYF
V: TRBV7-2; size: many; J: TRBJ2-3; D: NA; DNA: TGTGCCAGCACCCCTGGTCGCACAGATACGCAGTATTTT; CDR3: CASTPGRTDTQYF
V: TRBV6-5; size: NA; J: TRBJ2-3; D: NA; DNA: TGTGCCAGCAGCCTTAAGGGACCCTATACGCAGTATTTT; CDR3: CASSLKGPYTQYF
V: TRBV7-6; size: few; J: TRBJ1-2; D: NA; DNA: TGTGCCAGCAGCTCCTCGGACAGAAACTATGGCTACACCTTC; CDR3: CASSSSDRNYGYTF
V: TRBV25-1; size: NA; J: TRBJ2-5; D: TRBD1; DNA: TGTGCCAGCTCCGACAGGGTGAAGACCCAGTACTTC; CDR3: CASSDRVKTQYF
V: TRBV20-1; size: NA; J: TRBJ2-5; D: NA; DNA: TGCAGTGCTAGAGAGCCTAGCCAGACCCAGTACTTC; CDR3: CSAREPSQTQYF
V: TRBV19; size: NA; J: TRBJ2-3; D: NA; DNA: TGTGCCAGTAGTATCCACGCAGATACGCAGTATTTT; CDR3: CASSIHADTQYF
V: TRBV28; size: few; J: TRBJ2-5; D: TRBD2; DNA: TGTGCCAGCAGAGATCTTCGTAGCGGGGTACAAGAGACCCAGTACTTC; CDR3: CASRDLRSGVQETQYF